The clone carrying this T cell receptor beta chain has a count of ten or more. Its antigen is currently unknown. The data were taken from a study of T cells in Graves' hyperthyroidism and ophthalmopathy. General study results and limits: Ophthalmopathy prediction by the model preceded onset by a median 6.5 months.

Active moderate-to-severe ophthalmopathy, Clinical Activity Score at least 3, NOSPECS at least 4, under 3 months' duration. Amplification targeted TCR beta CDR3 regions from RNA transcripts. HTBI primers were employed in a first-round RT-PCR of the TCR CDR3. TCRdb itself ran the multiplex PCR reads through MiXCR, one entry per CDR3 protein. The sample holds roughly 290,000 distinct CDR3 sequences, over 15% seen once. This CDR3 region has 10 residues. Trimming removed 9 bases from V and 4 bases from J, with 7 bases in between. The germline CDR1 and CDR2 sequences are SEHNR and FQNEAQ (reference sequence).

Sequences were obtained from blood. V and J are TRBV7-9 and TRBJ2-7; D gene unclear. This clonotype was obtained from a woman aged 60 to 75 with Graves' ophthalmopathy. The DNA of the CDR3 is TGTGCCAGGACCGTATACGAGCAGTACTTC. It specifies CARTVYEQYF.